Shown below are 9 T cell receptor beta chains from a single sample sequenced in a study of blood T cell repertoires in COVID-19. Sequenced by immunoSEQ multiplex PCR; TCRdb stores in-frame clones only, minus some. The table lists about 260,000 clones, over 80% of them singletons, with roughly 1.4% in the top ten. Sequenced sample: peripheral blood. Every receptor here comes from a woman between 40 and 55 years old who had recovered from COVID-19.

The V gene is TRBV7-2, the J gene TRBJ1-5; D is unresolved. The CDR3 length is 13 residues. CDR1 SGHTA and CDR2 FQGNSA come from the germline V gene. The V end was cut by 5 bases, the J end by 7 bases, with 12 bases between. This CDR3 is CASSLSRSQPQHF. In DNA, the CDR3 is TGTGCCAGCAGCCTCTCTAGGTCCCAGCCCCAGCATTTT.

J is TRBJ1-2 and V is TRBV28; 7 bases are shared with TRBD1. The germline CDR1 and CDR2 sequences are MDHEN and SYDVKM. The CDR3 is 13 residues long. V dropped 5 bases and J dropped 7; count of bases not matched to a gene: 7. CDR3 loop: CASSRDRARGYTF. DNA of the CDR3: TGTGCCAGCAGTCGCGACAGGGCTCGTGGCTACACCTTC.

CDR3: CASSSGLAGDTQYF. The DNA of the CDR3 is TGTGCCAGCAGCTCCGGACTAGCAGGTGATACGCAGTATTTT. V usage is TRBV5-6 and J usage is TRBJ2-3; 8 bases match TRBD2. V was clipped by 3 bases and J by 6 bases; unmatched bases: 6. CDR1 and CDR2 (germline): SGHDT, YYEEEE. The CDR3 sequence is 14 residues long.

The V gene is TRBV3-1 (or the pseudogene TRBV3-2), the J gene TRBJ2-1; D gene ambiguous. The CDR3 runs 17 residues. Trimming shortened V by 4 bases and J by 0 bases, and 16 bases separated the two germline ends. Germline values: CDR1 LGHDT, CDR2 YNNKEL (reference sequence). This CDR3 is CASSPFNPASSYNEQFF. In nucleotides, the CDR3 is TGTGCCAGCAGCCCTTTCAATCCCGCGAGCTCCTACAATGAGCAGTTCTTC.

The J gene is TRBJ1-2, the V gene TRBV18, with TRBD1 as a possible D gene (6 bases). Germline CDR1 and CDR2: KGHSH and LQKENI. Trimming shortened V by 2 bases and J by 1 base, and 14 bases separated the two germline ends. The CDR3 is 16 amino acids. The CDR3, as DNA: TGTGCCAGCTCACCATCTGTGGCAGGGGATAACTATGGCTACACCTTC. It encodes CASSPSVAGDNYGYTF. The variable domain in full, completed from reference TRBV18 and TRBJ1-2, reads NAGVMQNPRHLVRRRGQEARLRCSPMKGHSHVYWYRQLPEEGLKFMVYLQKENIIDESGMPKERFSAEFPKEGPSILRIQQVVRGDSAAYFCASSPSVAGDNYGYTFGSGTRLTVV.

The gene calls are TRBV11-3 and TRBJ2-1, with D perhaps matching TRBD2 (6 bases). The germline CDR1 and CDR2 sequences are SGHNT and YENEEA. V lost 0 bases and J lost 4, with 10 bases in between. The CDR3 is 15 residues long. The CDR3 bases are TGTGCCAGCAGCTTAGAACCGCGGGGATACAATGAGCAGTTCTTC. Its translation: CASSLEPRGYNEQFF.

The J gene is TRBJ1-1, the V gene TRBV2; no reliable D call. This CDR3 has 14 amino acids. Trimming shortened V by 5 bases and J by 5 bases, and 15 bases separated the two germline ends. From germline, CDR1 is SNHLY and CDR2 FYNNEI. CDR3 region: CASSRLGVETEAFF. The CDR3, as DNA: TGTGCCAGCAGTCGACTCGGGGTAGAAACTGAAGCTTTCTTT.

This clone was recorded only once. The rearrangement uses TRBV6-2 or TRBV6-3 and TRBJ1-6; D might be TRBD1 (5 bases). Deletions cut 4 bases from V and 13 bases from J, with 14 bases between. Germline V CDR1 and CDR2: MNHEY, SVGEGT. The CDR3 loop spans 13 amino acids. CDR3 nucleotides: TGTGCCAGCAGTTGGGGCCGATTGGCTCCCCTCCACTTT. Translated: CASSWGRLAPLHF.

The V and J genes are TRBV5-5 and TRBJ1-1, with TRBD1 matching 9 bases. Germline assignment: CDR1 SGHKS and CDR2 YYEKEE (reference sequence). Germline trimming cut 5 bases from V and 3 bases from J; bases unmatched to any gene: 5. This CDR3 comprises 14 residues. CDR3 protein: CASRFRDRDTEAFF. The DNA of the CDR3 is TGTGCCAGCAGGTTCCGGGACAGGGACACTGAAGCTTTCTTT.